This T cell receptor (beta chain) was identified during a study of cytomegalovirus exposure and HLA in healthy donors. The wider study: The same platform was used for the 100 to 150 validation repertoires and the roughly 700 first-cohort repertoires, a later analysis reported.

General study findings and limits: Reports credit the classifier with highly specific, highly sensitive diagnosis of cytomegalovirus status. The study put some 160 TCR beta chains on its list as cytomegalovirus-associated.

The donors were in the roughly 130-subject validation cohort, distinct from the 666-subject first cohort. CDR1 is LNHDA and CDR2 is SQIVND in the germline V gene (reference sequence). V shed 2 bases, J shed 4 bases, and the junction held 21 bases outside the gene matches. The CDR3 totals 22 residues. Of note for this clone: What it recognizes is unknown.

Only in-frame clones appear in the TCRdb table, and some are missing; sequencing was by immunoSEQ multiplex PCR. Altogether tens of thousands of clones are present, around nine tenths being singletons, with the ten largest covering about 1%. The source of this sequence is a man younger than 35 in good health and CMV-seronegative. This chain joins TRBV19 and TRBJ2-1, with 12 bases fitting TRBD2. Sequencing was carried out using PBMCs. CDR3 coding DNA: TGTGCCAGTAGTATATACGAGGGACGAGGTCCGCGACTAGCGGGAGTGTACAATGAGCAGTTCTTC. It codes for CASSIYEGRGPRLAGVYNEQFF. Complete variable domain (other parts from reference TRBV19 and TRBJ2-1): DGGITQSPKYLFRKEGQNVTLSCEQNLNHDAMYWYRQDPGQGLRLIYYSQIVNDFQKGDIAEGYSVSREKKESFPLTVTSAQKNPTAFYLCASSIYEGRGPRLAGVYNEQFFGPGTRLTVL.